These 25 T cell receptor beta chains came from one sample sequenced in a study of beta chain features in type 1 diabetes. Since all of the isolated RNA was reverse transcribed, expressed TCRB transcripts were what got sequenced. Assay used: immunoSEQ multiplex PCR; TCRdb lists only in-frame clones, some missing. The sample records under 950,000 clones, roughly 17% being singletons. Sequencing input: naive CD4+ T cells from blood. These receptors were taken from a woman between 18 and 29 years old in good health.

This clone was found a few times. The identical CDR3 is also encoded by other nucleotide sequences in the sample. This chain joins TRBV6-6 and TRBJ2-1; no definite D call. The CDR3 length is 11 residues. The V and J ends lost 1 base and 9 bases respectively, with 4 bases between them. Germline loops: CDR1 MNHNY, CDR2 SVGAGI (reference sequence). CDR3 bases: TGTGCCAGCAGTTACTTGAGTGAGCAGTTCTTC. Its translation is CASSYLSEQFF.

The rearrangement uses TRBV7-9 and TRBJ2-3; D remains unclear. Germline V gene lookup returns CDR1 SEHNR and CDR2 FQNEAQ (reference sequence). The CDR3 length is 14 residues. Trimming removed 5 bases at V and 5 bases at J, with 14 bases between. The CDR3 sequence is CASSPALGEDTQYF. In DNA form, the CDR3 reads TGTGCCAGCAGCCCAGCCTTGGGTGAAGATACGCAGTATTTT.

A few counts support this clone. V gene TRBV7-6 combines with J gene TRBJ2-5; 11 positions match TRBD2. The CDR3 extends over 17 amino acids. From germline, CDR1 is SGHVS and CDR2 FNYEAQ. V shed 4 bases, J shed 2 bases, and the junction held 9 bases outside the gene matches. The CDR3 sequence is CASSYQLAGGAQETQYF. The CDR3 DNA is TGTGCCAGCAGCTACCAATTAGCGGGAGGGGCTCAAGAGACCCAGTACTTC.

The chain has TRBV10-2 and TRBJ2-1, with 10 bases that match TRBD1. This CDR3 region has 15 residues. With 3 bases clipped from V and 5 bases from J, the junction kept 4 bases outside the gene matches. Germline CDR1 is WSHSY and CDR2 is SAAADI. The CDR3 bases are TGCGCCAGCAGTGACCGGGACAGGGGTAACAATGAGCAGTTCTTC. This translates into CASSDRDRGNNEQFF.

This clone was observed a handful of times. This chain links TRBV19 with TRBJ2-5, with TRBD1 matching over 8 bases. The CDR3 is 15 amino acids. Per the germline V gene, CDR1 is LNHDA and CDR2 is SQIVND (reference sequence). The V segment lost 5 bases and the J segment 3 bases; nucleotides outside the gene matches: 8. In DNA, the CDR3 is TGTGCCAGTAGTCCTACCCGACAGGGGAAAGAGACCCAGTACTTC. It yields the protein CASSPTRQGKETQYF.

The chain links TRBV11-2 to TRBJ2-1, with 15 bases lining up with TRBD2. Germline loops: CDR1 SGHAT, CDR2 FQNNGV. With V trimmed by 4 bases and J by 13 bases, 8 bases remained unmatched. This CDR3 contains 15 residues. CDR3 DNA: TGTGCCAGCAGCTCCGGACTAGCGGGGGGGAATACACAGTTCTTC. This codes for CASSSGLAGGNTQFF.

For this clone: This sample also contains other DNA sequences that code for the same CDR3. The chain carries TRBV7-9 and TRBJ2-7, with D maybe TRBD1 (5 bases). The CDR3 is made up of 14 amino acids. The germline CDR1 and CDR2 sequences are SEHNR and FQNEAQ (reference sequence). Trimming took 4 bases from V and 3 from J, leaving 13 bases between them. For the CDR3, the DNA is TGTGCCAGCAGCTGGGGTCAGGGATACTACGAGCAGTACTTC. Translation gives CASSWGQGYYEQYF. Full variable domain (outside the CDR3, taken from reference TRBV7-9 and TRBJ2-7): DTGVSQNPRHKITKRGQNVTFRCDPISEHNRLYWYRQTLGQGPEFLTYFQNEAQLEKSRLLSDRFSAERPKGSFSTLEIQRTEQGDSAMYLCASSWGQGYYEQYFGPGTRLTVT.

The sample holds one count of this clone. The rearrangement links TRBV11-2 to TRBJ2-1; TRBD2 might be the D (5 bases). CDR1 and CDR2 (germline): SGHAT, FQNNGV. V was cut by 3 bases and J by 1 base, with 13 bases left in between. The CDR3 sequence is 16 residues long. The CDR3 here is CASSFSSSGSYNEQFF. The CDR3 DNA reads as TGTGCCAGCAGCTTTTCGTCATCGGGATCCTACAATGAGCAGTTCTTC.

This clone turned up a few times. This chain joins TRBV7-9 and TRBJ1-3; the match to TRBD1 covers 9 bases. The CDR3 runs 18 residues. The V and J ends lost 4 bases and 0 bases, in that order; junction bases with no gene match: 10. CDR1 is SEHNR, CDR2 FQNEAQ, per germline (reference sequence). This CDR3 is CASSSGGQGPLSGNTIYF. The CDR3 DNA follows: TGTGCCAGCAGCTCAGGGGGACAGGGACCTCTCTCTGGAAACACCATATATTTT.

This chain uses TRBV10-3 with TRBJ1-1, with D unclear. The CDR3 is 13 residues long. The germline V gene has CDR1 ENHRY and CDR2 SYGVKD. V was shortened by 8 bases and J by 2 bases, with 12 bases between the two germline ends. CDR3 loop: CAIVRNPNTEAFF. The CDR3 DNA reads TGTGCCATCGTGCGAAACCCAAACACTGAAGCTTTCTTT.

This clone was seen more than once but under ten times. The rearrangement joins TRBV6-5 to TRBJ2-5; D gene unclear. The J call may be incorrect, as the DNA end agrees better with TRBJ2-7. Germline V gives CDR1 MNHEY, CDR2 SVGAGI. The CDR3 contains 14 residues. CDR3: CASSYEWSSYEQYF. For the CDR3, the DNA is TGTGCCAGCAGTTACGAATGGAGCTCCTACGAGCAGTACTTC.

In its sample, this clone was seen a few times. This chain connects TRBV5-4 to TRBJ2-2; 10 bases line up with TRBD2. The CDR3 contains 15 residues. The V segment lost 0 bases and the J segment 6 bases; nucleotides outside the gene matches: 2. Germline-derived CDR1 and CDR2 are SGHNT and YYREEE (reference sequence). The CDR3 here is CASSLDLAGAGELFF. For the CDR3, the DNA is TGTGCCAGCAGCTTGGATCTAGCGGGAGCCGGGGAGCTGTTTTTT.

The chain links TRBV7-9 to TRBJ1-3, with D unresolved. Germline V CDR1 and CDR2: SEHNR, FQNEAQ (reference sequence). The CDR3 is 16 amino acids. V lost 5 bases and J lost 0, with 14 bases in between. The CDR3 sequence: CASSQNQAGSGNTIYF. The DNA for the CDR3 is TGTGCCAGCAGCCAGAACCAGGCTGGCTCTGGAAACACCATATATTTT.

The J gene is TRBJ2-1, the V gene TRBV7-2, with 13 bases identical to TRBD2. This CDR3 region has 17 residues. J was trimmed by 7 bases and V by 1 base; bases with no gene match: 7. CDR1 and CDR2 (germline): SGHTA, FQGNSA. CDR3 region: CASSLVLGLAGVNEQFF. CDR3 DNA sequence: TGTGCCAGCAGCTTAGTCTTAGGACTAGCGGGAGTGAATGAGCAGTTCTTC.

V usage is TRBV28 and J usage is TRBJ2-3; 9 bases match TRBD2. CDR1 MDHEN and CDR2 SYDVKM come from the germline V gene. V lost 5 bases and J lost 6; bases outside the gene matches: 12. The CDR3 totals 16 residues. The DNA of the CDR3 is TGTGCCAGCAGTCCCTCCGGCGGGAGGGGCCCGGATACGCAGTATTTT. This translates into CASSPSGGRGPDTQYF. Using reference TRBV28 and TRBJ2-3 for the parts outside the CDR3, the full variable domain is DVKVTQSSRYLVKRTGEKVFLECVQDMDHENMFWYRQDPGLGLRLIYFSYDVKMKEKGDIPEGYSVSREKKERFSLILESASTNQTSMYLCASSPSGGRGPDTQYFGPGTRLTVL.

About this clone itself: The junction departs from the called germline gene at one end, perhaps through a read error. The chain carries TRBV6-6 and TRBJ2-5; D remains ambiguous. The CDR3 covers 11 residues. Germline CDR1 reads MNHNY; CDR2 reads SVGAGI (reference sequence). CDR3 DNA: TGTACCAGTGGGCTGGGGGAGACCCAGTACTTC. Encoded protein: CTSGLGETQYF.

CDR3 nucleotide sequence: TGTGCCAGCAGCTTGTGGCTAGCGGGTGGCGAGCAGTACTTC. Amino acids: CASSLWLAGGEQYF. The chain joins TRBV5-5 to TRBJ2-7; 8 bases map to TRBD2. This CDR3 has 14 amino acids. The germline V gene has CDR1 SGHKS and CDR2 YYEKEE (reference sequence). Trimming cost V 1 base and J 6 bases; bases outside gene matches: 6.

This clone occurred a few times. This rearrangement joins TRBV28 to TRBJ2-2, with D perhaps TRBD1 (6 bases). The CDR3 sequence is 15 residues long. Deletions cut 4 bases from V and 1 base from J, with 10 bases between. In germline, CDR1 is MDHEN, CDR2 SYDVKM. CDR3 in amino acids: CASSSPGQNTGELFF. In nucleotides, the CDR3 is TGTGCCAGCAGTTCCCCGGGACAGAACACCGGGGAGCTGTTTTTT.

The chain couples TRBV7-2 to TRBJ2-3; 13 bases are a match to TRBD2. J lost 4 bases, V lost 5 bases, and 9 bases had no gene match. CDR3 size: 17 residues. Looked up from germline, CDR1 is SGHTA and CDR2 is FQGNSA. The CDR3 DNA follows: TGTGCCAGCAGCCTAGGACTAGCGGGAGCGGTCGCAGATACGCAGTATTTT. It is translated as CASSLGLAGAVADTQYF. The entire variable domain, with the rest obtained from reference TRBV7-2 and TRBJ2-3, is as follows: GAGVSQSPSNKVTEKGKDVELRCDPISGHTALYWYRQSLGQGLEFLIYFQGNSAPDKSGLPSDRFSAERTGGSVSTLTIQRTQQEDSAVYLCASSLGLAGAVADTQYFGPGTRLTVL.

This clone appeared a few times. The chain is built from TRBV4-3 and TRBJ2-1; 8 nucleotides align to TRBD1. V was clipped by 1 base and J by 5 bases; unmatched bases: 4. The CDR3 totals 15 residues. Germline CDR1 LGHNA, CDR2 YSLEER. CDR3 bases: TGCGCCAGCAGCCAAGGGACAGGGATTCACAATGAGCAGTTCTTC. This encodes CASSQGTGIHNEQFF.

CDR3 sequence reads: CASSLPGVFPQETQYF. CDR3 bases: TGTGCCAGCAGCTTGCCCGGGGTTTTCCCCCAAGAGACCCAGTACTTC. The V gene is TRBV5-4, the J gene TRBJ2-5, with D possibly matching TRBD2 (5 bases). CDR1 is SGHNT and CDR2 is YYREEE in the germline V gene (reference sequence). The V gene lost 1 base and the J gene lost 1 base, with 14 bases spanning the gap. CDR3 length: 16 amino acids. Variable domain in full (rest from reference TRBV5-4 and TRBJ2-5): ETGVTQSPTHLIKTRGQQVTLRCSSQSGHNTVSWYQQALGQGPQFIFQYYREEENGRGNFPPRFSGLQFPNYSSELNVNALELDDSALYLCASSLPGVFPQETQYFGPGTRLLVL.

This clone has just a few counts. The chain is built from TRBV28 and TRBJ2-1; 12 nucleotides line up with TRBD2. The CDR3 runs to 16 residues. Germline CDR1 is MDHEN and CDR2 is SYDVKM. V was pared by 5 bases and J by 4 bases, with 6 bases of the junction left unmatched. The CDR3 nucleotides are TGTGCCAGCAGTCCCCCTGGACTAGCGGGGTACAATGAGCAGTTCTTC. Protein product: CASSPPGLAGYNEQFF.

This clone was counted only a few times. This chain links TRBV7-9 with TRBJ2-7, with a possible D match to TRBD1 (5 bases). CDR3 length: 13 amino acids. CDR1 SEHNR and CDR2 FQNEAQ come from the germline V gene (reference sequence). Trimming took off 5 bases at V and 5 bases at J, with 13 bases between the two ends. The CDR3 sequence is CASSHQGLNEQYF. DNA for the CDR3: TGTGCCAGCAGCCATCAGGGCTTGAACGAGCAGTACTTC.

The chain carries TRBV18 and TRBJ2-7, with 7 bases lining up with TRBD1. Germline V CDR1 and CDR2: KGHSH, LQKENI. The CDR3 runs 16 residues. The V segment lost 4 bases and the J segment 6 bases; nucleotides outside the gene matches: 15. DNA of the CDR3: TGTGCCAGCTCACGGGAGAATTTGTCCCCAGGGGGCGAGCAGTACTTC. As protein: CASSRENLSPGGEQYF.

This clone was counted a few times. The rearrangement links TRBV7-9 to TRBJ2-1, with TRBD2 matching over 13 bases. The ends lost 5 bases at V and 6 bases at J; junction bases unmatched: 4. CDR1 and CDR2 (germline): SEHNR, FQNEAQ (reference sequence). This CDR3 is 15 amino acids long. As DNA, the CDR3 is TGTGCCAGCAGCCCCTGGACTAGCGGGAGCAATGAGCAGTTCTTC. Residues: CASSPWTSGSNEQFF.